This entry describes one TCR beta chain. Those patients who had chemo-refractory metastatic non-small-cell lung cancer were given focal radiation along with CTLA-4 blockade through ipilimumab. This specimen comes from a study of radiotherapy plus CTLA-4 blockade in lung cancer. Study-level background: Roughly 17% of patients responded objectively, and roughly 34% achieved disease control.

Here immunoSEQ multiplex PCR was the method, and the copy in TCRdb shows in-frame clones only, minus some. The repertoire holds tens of thousands of clones, with 79% as singletons. CDR3 length equals 14 residues. Trimming removed 4 bases from V and 4 bases from J, with 14 bases in between. The germline CDR1 and CDR2 sequences are SGHRS and YFSETQ. The chain is built from TRBV5-1 and TRBJ1-1; D gene unclear. This material consisted of peripheral blood, taken from a patient treated with radiotherapy plus ipilimumab. The receptor was isolated from a human donor with non-small cell lung cancer who had a complete response to radiotherapy plus ipilimumab. The DNA of the CDR3 is TGCGCCAGCAGCCCCCGGACGGAAATCACTGAAGCTTTCTTT. Translating gives CASSPRTEITEAFF.